This T cell receptor (beta chain) was retrieved from a study of control samples from healthy donors and cancer patients. This clone is a singleton in its sample. The CDR3 covers 15 residues. CDR1 and CDR2 from the germline V gene are MNHEY and SVGAGI. V shed 7 bases and J shed 3 bases, with 18 bases lying between them. The repertoire was sequenced with immunoSEQ multiplex PCR; TCRdb's copy has only in-frame clones and lacks some. Of approximately 170,000 clones detected, about 94% appear once; the ten largest clones hold 0.68%. The TCR was taken from a woman aged 25 to 39 in good health. Sequencing input: blood. This sequence joins TRBV6-5 and TRBJ1-1; possibly TRBD1 for D (5 bases). The CDR3 DNA sequence: TGTGCCAGCACCCTCAAGCGGGGGTTATACACTGAAGCTTTCTTT. It translates to CASTLKRGLYTEAFF.